The source of this T cell receptor (beta chain) is a study of control samples from healthy donors and cancer patients (dated by TCRdb to between 2020 and 2021). Sequences SGHNT (CDR1) and YYREEE (CDR2) are obtained from the germline V gene (reference sequence). The CDR3 spans 13 residues, from the cysteine through the phenylalanine. Kept here is only the CDR3 DNA, which spans 39 bases and is read in frame from base 1. V has 1 base trimmed and J has 4 bases trimmed; junction bases matching no gene number 1. In the case of this clone: Its antigen is currently not known. Nothing much larger sits one base from this clone, and base qualities are not available.

Library preparation used the immunoSEQ multiplex PCR assay. TCRdb mirrors the immuneACCESS table, restricted to in-frame sequences. Some clones are absent from its copies; in checked studies, under half trace to an unresolved V gene, and the reason for the others is unknown. This sample gives 98,000 or so clones in total; approximately 80% of them show up just once. The ten largest clones capture about 10% of the sample. The rearrangement combines TRBV5-4 with TRBJ1-1; 7 of the junction bases match TRBD1. The TCR originated in a woman between 25 and 40 years old in good health. Sequenced sample: blood. CDR3 protein: CASSLWDSTEAFF. The DNA sequence follows: TGTGCCAGCAGCTTGTGGGACAGCACTGAAGCTTTCTTT.